These 3 T cell receptor beta chains originate from one sample sequenced in a study of control samples from healthy donors and cancer patients. Measured with immunoSEQ multiplex PCR; TCRdb has only the in-frame clones, and not every one. Of approximately 100,000 clones detected, roughly 78% appear once; the ten largest clones hold 2% to 2.5%. What was sequenced was blood. These receptors all stem from a man aged 60 to 75 in good health.

V and J are TRBV28 and TRBJ1-2, with D uncertain. CDR3 length: 13 amino acids. Trimming left V 2 bases short and J 2 bases short, with 6 bases between. Germline CDR1 is MDHEN and CDR2 is SYDVKM. The CDR3 loop is CASSLLGNYGYTF. For the CDR3, the DNA is TGTGCCAGCAGTTTACTGGGGAACTATGGCTACACCTTC.

V usage is TRBV27 and J usage is TRBJ2-3; TRBD2 agrees at 9 bases. Germline V gene lookup returns CDR1 MNHEY and CDR2 SMNVEV (reference sequence). This CDR3 comprises 16 residues. The ends lost 4 bases at V and 2 bases at J; junction bases unmatched: 7. The CDR3 region has the DNA TGTGCCAGCAGTTCTGGACTAGCGATAATCACAGATACGCAGTATTTT. Its translation: CASSSGLAIITDTQYF.

V and J are TRBV19 and TRBJ2-3, with TRBD1 matching over 11 bases. V dropped 6 bases and J dropped 4; count of bases not matched to a gene: 9. This CDR3 comprises 16 residues. Germline values: CDR1 LNHDA, CDR2 SQIVND (reference sequence). The CDR3 protein is CASSRTGGKGADTQYF. The CDR3 DNA is TGTGCCAGTAGCCGGACAGGGGGCAAAGGGGCAGATACGCAGTATTTT.